These 18 T cell receptor beta chains came from one sample sequenced in a study of identical twins. TCRdb recomputed calls from the 5' RACE reads with MiXCR, one row per CDR3 protein. Among over 550,000 distinct CDR3 sequences, about 7.1% were seen once, and the ten largest hold 1.5% to 2%. These data are also associated with another study on yellow fever vaccine responses in identical twins.

Sequenced input: PBMCs. These receptors were collected from a woman aged 18-29 years in good health.

V gene TRBV28 combines with J gene TRBJ1-5; 7 positions agree with TRBD1. This CDR3 comprises 16 residues. Germline-derived CDR1 and CDR2 are MDHEN and SYDVKM. After removal of 5 bases from V and 2 bases from J, the junction contained 9 bases not matched to a gene. CDR3 residues: CASSLGHRGGNQPQHF. CDR3 DNA: TGTGCCAGCAGTCTAGGCCACAGGGGAGGCAATCAGCCCCAGCATTTT.

V usage is TRBV28 and J usage is TRBJ2-1; TRBD1 or TRBD2 may be the D gene (6 bases each). Between the trimmed V and J ends, which lost 4 bases and 4 bases, there was a span of 17 bases. CDR3 length: 16 amino acids. CDR1 is MDHEN, CDR2 SYDVKM, per germline. DNA for the CDR3: TGTGCCAGCAGTTCCCCGCGAGGGGGGACTTACAATGAGCAGTTCTTC. Its translation: CASSSPRGGTYNEQFF.

This clonotype was found many times. The chain uses TRBV2 and TRBJ2-7; 13 nucleotides agree with TRBD2. CDR1 is SNHLY, CDR2 FYNNEI, per germline. Losses at the gene ends were 8 bases for V and 4 bases for J; bases not matched to a gene: 5. The CDR3 contains 14 residues. This CDR3 is CASLGLAGAYEQYV. DNA of the CDR3: TGTGCCAGCCTAGGACTAGCGGGGGCTTACGAGCAGTACGTC.

This clonotype was counted between two and nine times. The rearrangement links TRBV27 to TRBJ2-1, with TRBD2 matching 10 bases. The germline gives CDR1 MNHEY, CDR2 SMNVEV (reference sequence). This CDR3 comprises 16 residues. Trimming removed 2 bases from V and 4 bases from J; junction bases left unmatched: 5. The CDR3 bases are TGTGCCAGCAGTTTAACTAGCGGGGAATGGTACAATGAGCAGTTCTTC. Translation: CASSLTSGEWYNEQFF.

This clonotype showed up many times. V and J are TRBV29-1 and TRBJ1-1, with a tentative D call TRBD1 (6 bases). V dropped 8 bases and J dropped 11 bases, with 27 bases sitting between them. The CDR3 is 14 amino acids. Germline values: CDR1 SQVTM, CDR2 ANQGSEA. The CDR3 protein is CSPSHMGADVRAFF. The CDR3 DNA sequence: TGCAGCCCGAGCCATATGGGGGCAGATGTCAGGGCTTTCTTT.

There are a few counts of this clonotype. V is TRBV7-6 and J is TRBJ2-2, with 12 positions matching TRBD1. The CDR3 is 16 amino acids. Per the germline V gene, CDR1 is SGHVS and CDR2 is FNYEAQ. The V gene end was trimmed by 5 bases and the J gene end by 4 bases; junction bases not matched to a gene: 5. The DNA for the CDR3 is TGTGCCAGCAGCCGGGACAGGGGGCTAAGCACCGGGGAGCTGTTTTTT. Its protein product is CASSRDRGLSTGELFF.

Here the CDR3 reads CASSRGVADNEQFF. The CDR3 nucleotides are TGTGCCAGCAGCAGGGGGGTGGCAGACAATGAGCAGTTCTTC. The chain uses TRBV7-2 and TRBJ2-1, with D perhaps TRBD1 or TRBD2 (6 bases each). Germline-derived CDR1 and CDR2 are SGHTA and FQGNSA. This CDR3 spans 14 amino acids. V lost 5 bases and J 5 bases, leaving 13 bases between the germline ends.

This chain uses TRBV20-1 with TRBJ1-4; weak D call: TRBD1 (5 bases). CDR3 length: 14 amino acids. The V end was cut by 0 bases, the J end by 6 bases, with 11 bases between. Germline CDR1 is DFQATT and CDR2 is SNEGSKA (reference sequence). The CDR3 protein is CSARDSGRDEKLFF. DNA for the CDR3: TGCAGTGCTAGAGATTCAGGGAGGGATGAAAAACTGTTTTTT.

The chain carries TRBV24-1 and TRBJ2-1, with D possibly being TRBD2 (5 bases). V lost 2 bases, J lost 7 bases, and 14 bases lay in between. The CDR3 totals 15 residues. The V gene's germline CDR1 is KGHDR and CDR2 SFDVKD. CDR3 protein: CATSDSGSQYNEQFF. The CDR3 region has the DNA TGTGCCACCAGTGATTCGGGGTCTCAATATAATGAGCAGTTCTTC.

V and J are TRBV20-1 and TRBJ2-1; D might be TRBD1 or TRBD2, each matching 7 bases. V shed 4 bases and J shed 2 bases, with 21 bases lying between them. This CDR3 comprises 17 residues. The germline V gene has CDR1 DFQATT and CDR2 SNEGSKA (reference sequence). The CDR3 spells CSAMDRRWTRPYNEQFF. The CDR3 nucleotides read TGCAGTGCTATGGACAGGAGGTGGACTAGACCCTACAATGAGCAGTTCTTC.

This clonotype was seen repeatedly, ten times or more. V is TRBV7-8 and J is TRBJ1-1, with D tentatively TRBD1 (5 bases). Germline V gene data show CDR1 as SGHVS and CDR2 as FQNEAQ. The V end lost 4 bases, the J end lost 1 base, and 10 bases lay between the germline ends. The CDR3 length is 14 residues. CDR3 protein: CASSSGLTNTEAFF. Here the CDR3 DNA reads TGTGCCAGCAGCTCGGGACTTACGAACACTGAAGCTTTCTTT.

This chain uses TRBV28 with TRBJ2-1, with 7 nucleotides matching TRBD1. Germline V gene sequence: CDR1 MDHEN, CDR2 SYDVKM. The CDR3 is made up of 17 amino acids. The V segment lost 3 bases and the J segment 2 bases; nucleotides outside the gene matches: 10. DNA for the CDR3: TGTGCCAGCAGTTTCCCGACAGGGTGGACCCCCTACAATGAGCAGTTCTTC. As protein: CASSFPTGWTPYNEQFF. Complete variable domain (other parts from reference TRBV28 and TRBJ2-1): DVKVTQSSRYLVKRTGEKVFLECVQDMDHENMFWYRQDPGLGLRLIYFSYDVKMKEKGDIPEGYSVSREKKERFSLILESASTNQTSMYLCASSFPTGWTPYNEQFFGPGTRLTVL.

This clonotype occurred a few times. The rearrangement links TRBV20-1 to TRBJ2-7, with TRBD2 matching 12 bases. This CDR3 is 19 amino acids long. V trimming: 3 bases; J trimming: 0 bases; junction bases outside the gene matches: 15. CDR1 is DFQATT, CDR2 SNEGSKA, per germline (reference sequence). The CDR3 sequence is CSASPWTSGIGRSSYEQYF. CDR3 DNA sequence: TGCAGTGCTAGTCCCTGGACTAGCGGGATTGGTCGGAGCTCCTACGAGCAGTACTTC.

This clonotype was detected a few times. J is TRBJ1-4 and V is TRBV3-1; D might be TRBD1 (5 bases). V lost 6 bases and J 5 bases, leaving 16 bases between the germline ends. Germline CDR1 reads LGHDT; CDR2 reads YNNKEL (reference sequence). CDR3 length: 15 amino acids. CDR3 in DNA: TGTGCCAGCAGGGGGCCAGGCAGGATGAATGAAAAACTGTTTTTT. Protein: CASRGPGRMNEKLFF. Full variable domain (missing parts from reference TRBV3-1 and TRBJ1-4): DTAVSQTPKYLVTQMGNDKSIKCEQNLGHDTMYWYKQDSKKFLKIMFSYNNKELIINETVPNRFSPKSPDKAHLNLHINSLELGDSAVYFCASRGPGRMNEKLFFGSGTQLSVL.

This clonotype was counted at least ten times. This chain connects TRBV12-3 or TRBV12-4 to TRBJ2-1; possibly TRBD2 for D (6 bases). The CDR3 extends over 15 amino acids. V was shortened by 6 bases and J by 4 bases, with 16 bases between the two germline ends. This CDR3 is CASRALGGSYNEQFF. The DNA of the CDR3 is TGTGCCAGCAGGGCCCTTGGGGGGTCTTACAATGAGCAGTTCTTC.

The sample holds a few counts of this clonotype. The chain links TRBV25-1 to TRBJ2-1; TRBD2 agrees at 10 bases. The J segment lost 7 bases and the V segment lost 5 bases, leaving 11 bases of the junction unmatched. The CDR3 covers 16 residues. CDR1 and CDR2 (germline): MGHDK, SYGVNS. Written as DNA, the CDR3 is TGTGCCAGCAGTAAACACTCTAGCGGGAGCTGGAATGAGCAGTTCTTC. Its protein is CASSKHSSGSWNEQFF.

This clonotype occurred a few times. The chain links TRBV2 to TRBJ2-1; D uncertain. This CDR3 has 10 residues. Germline V gene data show CDR1 as SNHLY and CDR2 as FYNNEI. The V end was cut by 7 bases, the J end by 9 bases, with 7 bases between. CDR3 nucleotide sequence: TGTGCCAGCACGTGGCTTGAGCAGTTCTTC. Translating gives CASTWLEQFF.

In this sample, this clonotype turned up many times. The junction does not match germline at one end; this may be a read error. V is TRBV10-2 and J is TRBJ2-1; either TRBD1 or TRBD2 may fit D (5 bases each). Germline CDR1 WSHSY, CDR2 SAAADI. The CDR3 is 14 amino acids. CDR3 amino acids: CASSAGSSYNEQFF. CDR3 bases: TGTGCCAGTAGTGCAGGGAGCTCCTACAATGAGCAGTTCTTC.